This TCR beta chain was identified in a study of shared clonotypes between healthy human individuals. The wider study: CD4 naive cells filled three plates per donor, CD4 memory three, CD8 naive two and CD8 memory one.

Study-level findings and limits: Unshared clonotypes carried lower generation probabilities than those common to all four donors.

There are 16 residues in the CDR3. V shed 2 bases, J shed 4 bases, and the junction held 7 bases outside the gene matches. Germline V CDR1 and CDR2: MNHNS, SASEGT. It was into CD45RA+ naive and CD45RA-negative memory subsets that the CD4+ cells were split. The protocol was immunoSEQ multiplex PCR, while the TCRdb copy is restricted to in-frame clones and leaves out a portion. Of 1,500,000 or so clones in the sample, approximately 98.5% were seen once. Turning to this clone: Its antigen is undetermined.

The chain links TRBV6-1 to TRBJ2-7; 11 bases are a match to TRBD2. Sequenced: naive CD4+ T cells sorted from blood. Subset denoted: CD45RA+ positively selected. This sequence was found in a man aged 25-45 years in good health. CDR3 coding DNA: TGTGCCAGCAGTGAATCGATTACTAGCGGGGGATACGAGCAGTACTTC. Translation gives CASSESITSGGYEQYF.